A single TCR beta chain is shown here with its context. Its target is not known. The assay was run at survey level. Produced via immunoSEQ multiplex PCR; TCRdb's table is partial and in-frame only. The sample consists of 20,000 to 25,000 clones, roughly 82% of them appearing once. Germline loops: CDR1 SNHLY, CDR2 FYNNEI. The CDR3 length is 15 residues. Trimming shortened V by 5 bases and J by 12 bases, and 23 bases separated the two germline ends. These data belong to a study of STAT5B mutations in CD4+ large granular lymphocyte leukemia. Study results and limitations: Without putative leukemic clones, patient CD4-sorted repertoires remained more clonal than healthy CD4+ repertoires.

This rearrangement joins TRBV2 to TRBJ2-1, with D possibly matching TRBD1 (7 bases). Specimen: CD4+ T cells from blood buffy coats. This TCR derives from a human donor in good health. CDR3 loop: CASSINTEGAGGQFF. The DNA of the CDR3 is TGTGCCAGCAGTATTAACACCGAGGGGGCCGGGGGGCAGTTCTTC.